Following are 7 T cell receptor beta chains from one sample sequenced in a study of T cell responses to AZD1222 COVID-19 vaccine. The assay was immunoSEQ multiplex PCR, and TCRdb's table has in-frame clones only and misses some. The sample holds roughly 190,000 clones, roughly 92% seen once. Sequenced here: peripheral blood, sampled 28 days after the second AZD1222 dose. Receptors were obtained from an adult who received the AZD1222 COVID-19 vaccine.

The table lists this clone with a count of one. J is TRBJ2-3 and V is TRBV5-5; D remains ambiguous. Trimming removed 3 bases from V and 2 bases from J, with 10 bases in between. Germline loops: CDR1 SGHKS, CDR2 YYEKEE (reference sequence). The CDR3 length is 14 residues. The DNA for the CDR3 is TGTGCCAGCAGCTCGCGTGGGGTCACAGATACGCAGTATTTT. Translated, it gives CASSSRGVTDTQYF.

The chain carries TRBV18 and TRBJ2-1; weak D call: TRBD2 (5 bases). Germline lookup yields CDR1 KGHSH and CDR2 LQKENI. V was trimmed by 7 bases and J by 7 bases, leaving 14 bases between them. The CDR3 length is 13 residues. The CDR3 DNA reads as TGTGCCAGCTTACAGTCCAGAGGGAATGAGCAGTTCTTC. The encoded protein is CASLQSRGNEQFF. Looking up the rest from reference TRBV18 and TRBJ2-1 gives the full variable domain: NAGVMQNPRHLVRRRGQEARLRCSPMKGHSHVYWYRQLPEEGLKFMVYLQKENIIDESGMPKERFSAEFPKEGPSILRIQQVVRGDSAAYFCASLQSRGNEQFFGPGTRLTVL.

This clone was recorded once. The chain uses TRBV27 and TRBJ1-1, with TRBD1 identical over 7 bases. In germline, CDR1 is MNHEY, CDR2 SMNVEV (reference sequence). The CDR3 sequence is 13 residues long. J lost 7 bases, V lost 0 bases, and 2 bases had no gene match. CDR3 sequence: CASSLSRDSEAFF. The CDR3 DNA sequence: TGTGCCAGCAGTTTATCCCGGGACAGTGAAGCTTTCTTT.

The chain has TRBV12-3 or TRBV12-4 and TRBJ2-5; 7 positions match TRBD1. This CDR3 has 13 residues. The V and J ends lost 5 bases and 4 bases, in that order; junction bases with no gene match: 4. The CDR3 is CASSRDSRETQYF. The CDR3 DNA is TGTGCCAGCAGTCGGGACAGCCGAGAGACCCAGTACTTC.

This clone was recorded only once. The V and J genes are TRBV3-1 (or the pseudogene TRBV3-2) and TRBJ1-2, with TRBD1 identical over 9 bases. The CDR3 spans 14 residues. The trim removed 6 bases at V and 5 bases at J, leaving 7 bases unmatched. Germline CDR1 reads LGHDT; CDR2 reads YNNKEL (reference sequence). The CDR3 coding sequence is TGTGCCAGCAGTCGGGGACAGGGCCCTTATGGCTACACCTTC. It is translated as CASSRGQGPYGYTF.

The gene calls are TRBV25-1 and TRBJ2-5, with no clear D. The CDR3 runs to 14 residues. Germline CDR1 MGHDK, CDR2 SYGVNS. The V end was cut by 1 base, the J end by 4 bases, with 10 bases between. The CDR3 nucleotides are TGTGCCAGCAGTGAATTGCGGCAGCTAGAGACCCAGTACTTC. Its translation is CASSELRQLETQYF.

This chain links TRBV20-1 with TRBJ2-5; no clear D. Trimming stripped 3 bases from V and 1 base from J, with 6 bases between. This CDR3 has 12 amino acids. Germline V gene sequence: CDR1 DFQATT, CDR2 SNEGSKA (reference sequence). CDR3 loop: CSASLSQETQYF. The CDR3 DNA reads TGCAGTGCTAGTCTGAGCCAAGAGACCCAGTACTTC.